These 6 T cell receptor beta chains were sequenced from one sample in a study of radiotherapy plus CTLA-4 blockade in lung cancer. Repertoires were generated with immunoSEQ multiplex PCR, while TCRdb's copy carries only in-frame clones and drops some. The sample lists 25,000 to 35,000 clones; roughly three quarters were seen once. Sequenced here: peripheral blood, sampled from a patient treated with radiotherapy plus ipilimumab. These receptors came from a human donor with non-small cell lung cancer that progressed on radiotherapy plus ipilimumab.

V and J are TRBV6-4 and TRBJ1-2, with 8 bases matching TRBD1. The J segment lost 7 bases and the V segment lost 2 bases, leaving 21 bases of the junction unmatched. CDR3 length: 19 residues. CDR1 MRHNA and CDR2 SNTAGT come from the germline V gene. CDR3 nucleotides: TGTGCCAGCAGTGACGTGTGGGTAAAGACAGGGGACCCCATTTTTGGCTACACCTTC. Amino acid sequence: CASSDVWVKTGDPIFGYTF.

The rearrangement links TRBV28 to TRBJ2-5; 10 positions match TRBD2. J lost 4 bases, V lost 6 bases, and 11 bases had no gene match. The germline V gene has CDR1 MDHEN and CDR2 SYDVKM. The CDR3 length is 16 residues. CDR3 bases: TGTGCCAGCAGCCCATTTGAGCGGGGGGGCCCAGAGACCCAGTACTTC. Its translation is CASSPFERGGPETQYF.

CDR3 region: CAIAREVAYEQYF. The CDR3 DNA reads as TGTGCCATAGCAAGGGAGGTCGCCTACGAGCAGTACTTC. This sequence joins TRBV6-1 and TRBJ2-7, with a tentative D call TRBD2 (6 bases). V lost 10 bases, J lost 2 bases, and 15 bases lay in between. This CDR3 comprises 13 residues. Germline V gene sequence: CDR1 MNHNS, CDR2 SASEGT.

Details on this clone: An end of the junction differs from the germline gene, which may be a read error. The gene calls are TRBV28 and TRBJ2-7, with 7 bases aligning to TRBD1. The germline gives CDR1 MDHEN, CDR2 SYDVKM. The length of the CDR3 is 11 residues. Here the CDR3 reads CASSFGDSREF. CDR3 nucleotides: TGTGCCAGCAGTTTTGGGGACAGCCGAGAGTTC.

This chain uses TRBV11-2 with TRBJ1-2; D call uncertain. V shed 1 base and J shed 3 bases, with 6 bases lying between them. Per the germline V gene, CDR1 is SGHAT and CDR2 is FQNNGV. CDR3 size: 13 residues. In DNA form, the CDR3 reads TGTGCCAGCAGCTTAGCACGGGACTATGGCTACACCTTC. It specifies CASSLARDYGYTF.

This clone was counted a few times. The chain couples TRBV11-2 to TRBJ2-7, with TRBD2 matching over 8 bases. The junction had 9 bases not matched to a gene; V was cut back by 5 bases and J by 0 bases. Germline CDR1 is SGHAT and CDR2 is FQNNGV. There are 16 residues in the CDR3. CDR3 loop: CASSAWASGSSYEQYF. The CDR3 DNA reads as TGTGCCAGCAGCGCATGGGCCAGCGGGAGCTCCTACGAGCAGTACTTC.